This is a list of T cell receptor beta chains from one sample in a study of T cell repertoires in cytomegalovirus infection. Antigen specificity for these receptors is unknown. TCRdb processed the reads anew with MiXCR; each CDR3 protein has one entry. The repertoire holds some 800,000 distinct CDR3 sequences, with 30% to 35% as singletons. This specimen consisted of cultured CD8+ T cells from PBMCs, obtained from culture after CMV antigen stimulation. Receptor source: a human donor in good health (CMV status not recorded). Some clones in this sample may be carry-over from other donors' samples. Each CDR3 is given without its conserved first and last residue. A D gene is named only where the DNA matches it firmly.

V gene	D gene	J gene	CDR3 protein
TRBV7-9	.	TRBJ2-4	ASSSGRVNIQY
TRBV10-3	.	TRBJ2-7	AISGDSHYEQY
TRBV11-1	.	TRBJ2-3	ASSPRPRMADTQY
TRBV2	.	TRBJ1-2	ASGERPYGYT
TRBV27	.	TRBJ1-6	ASSLTGSNSPLH
TRBV12-3/TRBV12-4	TRBD2	TRBJ2-3	ASVGLAGTNTQY
TRBV7-9	.	TRBJ2-3	ASSHQRGTLSTDTQY
TRBV27	.	TRBJ2-1	ASSPVGPSSYNEQF
TRBV19	TRBD1	TRBJ1-1	ASSISGGDRNTEAF
TRBV5-1	TRBD1	TRBJ2-7	ASSTGQVEEQY
TRBV19	.	TRBJ2-1	VSSMGSGGEQF
TRBV19	TRBD1	TRBJ1-5	ASSIRTGESNQPQH
TRBV7-6	TRBD2	TRBJ2-3	AIRLAGGPEFDTQY
TRBV2	.	TRBJ1-2	ASKGGYYGYT
TRBV7-9	TRBD1	TRBJ2-7	ASSSTTGGRSYEQY
TRBV27	.	TRBJ1-6	ASSSEPAYNSPLH
TRBV4-1	TRBD1	TRBJ1-5	ASSRGQPYNQPQH
TRBV25-1	TRBD1	TRBJ2-7	ASSDPGTGDHEQY
TRBV6-2/TRBV6-3	.	TRBJ1-1	ASSYGGTGLNTEAF
TRBV6-2/TRBV6-3	.	TRBJ2-1	ASSYGSAQVYEQF
TRBV19	.	TRBJ2-7	ASSMGKGPNYEQY
TRBV6-8	.	TRBJ1-1	ASSYGSWATGTEAF
TRBV28	.	TRBJ1-6	ASSFTAPLH
TRBV5-5	TRBD2	TRBJ2-1	ASSYLTSGGSRHEQF
TRBV7-4	TRBD1	TRBJ2-7	ASSAFPTGGDEQY
TRBV10-3	TRBD1	TRBJ2-2	AIRVDRGMNTGELF